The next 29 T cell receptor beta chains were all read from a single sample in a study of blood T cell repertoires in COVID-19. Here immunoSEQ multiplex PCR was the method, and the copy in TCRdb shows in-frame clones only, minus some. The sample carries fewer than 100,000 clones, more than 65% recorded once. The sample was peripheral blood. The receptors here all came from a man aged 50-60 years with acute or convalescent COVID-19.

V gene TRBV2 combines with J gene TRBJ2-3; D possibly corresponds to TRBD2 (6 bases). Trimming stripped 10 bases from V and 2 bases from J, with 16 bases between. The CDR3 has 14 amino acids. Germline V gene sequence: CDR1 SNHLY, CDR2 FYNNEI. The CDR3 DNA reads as TGTGCCACCTCCCAGGCTAGCGCCACAGATACGCAGTATTTT. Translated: CATSQASATDTQYF. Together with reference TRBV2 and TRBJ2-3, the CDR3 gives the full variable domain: EPEVTQTPSHQVTQMGQEVILRCVPISNHLYFYWYRQILGQKVEFLVSFYNNEISEKSEIFDDQFSVERPDGSNFTLKIRSTKLEDSAMYFCATSQASATDTQYFGPGTRLTVL.

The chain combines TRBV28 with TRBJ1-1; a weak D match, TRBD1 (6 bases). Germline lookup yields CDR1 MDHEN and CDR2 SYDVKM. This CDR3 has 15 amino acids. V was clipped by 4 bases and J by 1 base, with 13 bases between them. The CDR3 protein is CASSSHLTGNTEAFF. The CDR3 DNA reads TGTGCCAGCAGTTCCCATTTGACAGGGAACACTGAAGCTTTCTTT. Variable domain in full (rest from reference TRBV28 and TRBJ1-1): DVKVTQSSRYLVKRTGEKVFLECVQDMDHENMFWYRQDPGLGLRLIYFSYDVKMKEKGDIPEGYSVSREKKERFSLILESASTNQTSMYLCASSSHLTGNTEAFFGQGTRLTVV.

Here the CDR3 reads CASRRFFGAFF. Written as DNA, the CDR3 is TGTGCCAGCAGGAGGTTCTTCGGAGCTTTCTTT. This sequence joins TRBV28 and TRBJ1-1; D gene uncertain. This CDR3 has 11 residues. CDR1 is MDHEN, CDR2 SYDVKM, per germline. The V and J ends lost 6 bases and 10 bases respectively, with 12 bases between them.

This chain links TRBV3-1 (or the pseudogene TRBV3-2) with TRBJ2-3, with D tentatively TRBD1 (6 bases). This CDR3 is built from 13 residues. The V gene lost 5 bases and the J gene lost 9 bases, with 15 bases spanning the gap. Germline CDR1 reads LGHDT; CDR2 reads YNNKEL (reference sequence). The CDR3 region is CASSGGQPLTQYF. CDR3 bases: TGTGCCAGCAGCGGCGGACAGCCACTCACGCAGTATTTT.

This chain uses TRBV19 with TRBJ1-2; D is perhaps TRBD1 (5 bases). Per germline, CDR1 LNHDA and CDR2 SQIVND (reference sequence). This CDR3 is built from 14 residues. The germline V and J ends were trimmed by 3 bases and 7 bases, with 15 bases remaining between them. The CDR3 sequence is CASSIGGDVLGYTF. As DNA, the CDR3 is TGTGCCAGTAGTATCGGCGGGGACGTTCTTGGCTACACCTTC.

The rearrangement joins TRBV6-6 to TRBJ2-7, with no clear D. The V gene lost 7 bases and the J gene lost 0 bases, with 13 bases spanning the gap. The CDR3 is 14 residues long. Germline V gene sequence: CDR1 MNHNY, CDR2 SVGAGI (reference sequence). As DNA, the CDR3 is TGTGCCAGCACATTAACCCCGAGCTCCTACGAGCAGTACTTC. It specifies CASTLTPSSYEQYF.

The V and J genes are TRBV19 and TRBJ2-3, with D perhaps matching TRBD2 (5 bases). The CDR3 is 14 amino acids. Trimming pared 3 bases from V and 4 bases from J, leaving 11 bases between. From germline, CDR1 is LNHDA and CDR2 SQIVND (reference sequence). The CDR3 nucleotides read TGTGCCAGTAGTATCGGGGTAGGCGCAGATACGCAGTATTTT. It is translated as CASSIGVGADTQYF.

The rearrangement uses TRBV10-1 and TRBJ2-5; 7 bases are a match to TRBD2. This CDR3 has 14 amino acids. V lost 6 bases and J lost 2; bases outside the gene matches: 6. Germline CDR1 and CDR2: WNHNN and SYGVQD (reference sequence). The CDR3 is CASSNGGVQETQYF. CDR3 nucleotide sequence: TGCGCCAGCAGCAATGGGGGGGTACAAGAGACCCAGTACTTC.

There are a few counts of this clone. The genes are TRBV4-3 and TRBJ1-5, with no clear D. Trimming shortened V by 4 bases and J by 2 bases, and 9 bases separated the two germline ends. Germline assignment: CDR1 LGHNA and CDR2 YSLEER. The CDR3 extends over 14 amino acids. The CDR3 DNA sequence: TGCGCCAGCAGCCTCCACGGGGGCAATCAGCCCCAGCATTTT. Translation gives CASSLHGGNQPQHF.

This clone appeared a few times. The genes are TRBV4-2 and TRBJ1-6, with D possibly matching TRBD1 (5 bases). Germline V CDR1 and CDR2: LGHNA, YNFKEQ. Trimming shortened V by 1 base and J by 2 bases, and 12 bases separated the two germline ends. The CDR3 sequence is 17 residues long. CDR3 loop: CASSQGDSRAYNSPLHF. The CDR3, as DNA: TGTGCCAGCAGCCAAGGGGACTCACGGGCCTATAATTCACCCCTCCACTTT.

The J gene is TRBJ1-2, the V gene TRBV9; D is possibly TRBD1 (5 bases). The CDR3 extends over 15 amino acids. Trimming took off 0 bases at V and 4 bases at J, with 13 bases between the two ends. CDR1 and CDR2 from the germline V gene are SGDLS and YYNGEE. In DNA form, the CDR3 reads TGTGCCAGCAGCGTAGACGGGGGTGGGGCCTATGGCTACACCTTC. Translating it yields CASSVDGGGAYGYTF. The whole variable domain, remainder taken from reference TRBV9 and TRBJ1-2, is DSGVTQTPKHLITATGQRVTLRCSPRSGDLSVYWYQQSLDQGLQFLIQYYNGEERAKGNILERFSAQQFPDLHSELNLSSLELGDSALYFCASSVDGGGAYGYTFGSGTRLTVV.

The CDR3 sequence is CASSLDQNSPLHF. The CDR3 DNA reads TGTGCCAGCAGCTTAGACCAGAATTCACCCCTCCACTTT. The chain uses TRBV11-3 and TRBJ1-6; D uncertain. Looked up from germline, CDR1 is SGHNT and CDR2 is YENEEA. V was trimmed by 0 bases and J by 7 bases, leaving 4 bases between them. The length of the CDR3 is 13 residues.

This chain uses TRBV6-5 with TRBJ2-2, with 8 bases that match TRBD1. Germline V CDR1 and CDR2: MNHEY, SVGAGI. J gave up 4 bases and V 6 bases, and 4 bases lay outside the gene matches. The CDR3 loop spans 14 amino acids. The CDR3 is CASRSQGGTGELFF. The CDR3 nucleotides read TGTGCCAGCAGATCACAGGGGGGCACCGGGGAGCTGTTTTTT.

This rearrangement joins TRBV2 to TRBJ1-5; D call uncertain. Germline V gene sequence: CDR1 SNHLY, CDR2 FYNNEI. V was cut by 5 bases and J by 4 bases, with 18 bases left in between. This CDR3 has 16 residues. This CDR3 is CASSPRSGVGNQPQHF. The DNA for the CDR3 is TGTGCCAGCAGTCCCCGAAGCGGGGTTGGAAATCAGCCCCAGCATTTT.

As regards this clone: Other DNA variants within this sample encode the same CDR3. The CDR3 is CASSLGLAGGQETQYF. The CDR3 DNA reads as TGTGCCAGCAGCTTAGGACTAGCGGGGGGGCAAGAGACCCAGTACTTC. The chain links TRBV7-6 to TRBJ2-5; 14 nucleotides line up with TRBD2. The CDR3 spans 16 residues. V dropped 1 base and J dropped 2; count of bases not matched to a gene: 0. Germline V lookup: CDR1 SGHVS, CDR2 FNYEAQ.

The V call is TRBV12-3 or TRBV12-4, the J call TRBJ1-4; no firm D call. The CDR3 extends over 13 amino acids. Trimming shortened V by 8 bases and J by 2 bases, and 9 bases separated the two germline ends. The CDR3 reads CASGQSTNEKLFF. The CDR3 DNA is TGTGCCAGCGGGCAGAGTACTAATGAAAAACTGTTTTTT.

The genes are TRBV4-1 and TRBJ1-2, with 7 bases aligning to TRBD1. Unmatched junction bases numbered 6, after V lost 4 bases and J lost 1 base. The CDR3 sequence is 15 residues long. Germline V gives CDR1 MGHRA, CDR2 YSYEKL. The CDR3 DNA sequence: TGCGCCAGCAGCCCCCTAGGGGGCAGTAACTATGGCTACACCTTC. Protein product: CASSPLGGSNYGYTF.

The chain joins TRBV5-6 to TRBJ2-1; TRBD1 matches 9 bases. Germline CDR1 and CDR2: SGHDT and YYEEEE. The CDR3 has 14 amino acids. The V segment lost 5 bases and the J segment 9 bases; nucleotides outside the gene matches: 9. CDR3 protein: CASRFGQGTGEQFF. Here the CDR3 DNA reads TGTGCCAGCAGATTTGGACAGGGGACTGGTGAGCAGTTCTTC.

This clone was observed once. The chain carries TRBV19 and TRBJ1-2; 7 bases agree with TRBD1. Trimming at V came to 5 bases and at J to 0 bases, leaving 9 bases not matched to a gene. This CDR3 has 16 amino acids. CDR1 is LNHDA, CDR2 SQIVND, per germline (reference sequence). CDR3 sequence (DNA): TGTGCCAGTAGTCCGACGGACAGGATAACTAACTATGGCTACACCTTC. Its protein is CASSPTDRITNYGYTF.

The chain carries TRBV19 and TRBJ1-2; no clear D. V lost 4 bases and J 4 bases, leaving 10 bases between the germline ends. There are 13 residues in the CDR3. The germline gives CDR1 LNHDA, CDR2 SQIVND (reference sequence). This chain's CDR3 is CASSSGIPYGYTF. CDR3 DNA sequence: TGTGCCAGTAGTAGTGGCATTCCCTATGGCTACACCTTC.

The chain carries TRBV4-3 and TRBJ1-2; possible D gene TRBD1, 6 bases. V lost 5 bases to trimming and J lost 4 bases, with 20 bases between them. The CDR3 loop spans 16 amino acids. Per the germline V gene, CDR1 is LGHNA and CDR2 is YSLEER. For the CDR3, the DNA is TGCGCCAGCAGCTTCCACACAGGGACCTTGGTCTATGGCTACACCTTC. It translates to CASSFHTGTLVYGYTF.

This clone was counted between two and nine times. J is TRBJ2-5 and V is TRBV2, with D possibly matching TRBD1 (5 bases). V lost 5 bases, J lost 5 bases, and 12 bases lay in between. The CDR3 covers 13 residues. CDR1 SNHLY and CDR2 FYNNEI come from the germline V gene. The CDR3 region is CASSRTQWETQYF. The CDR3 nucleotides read TGTGCCAGCAGTAGGACACAGTGGGAGACCCAGTACTTC.

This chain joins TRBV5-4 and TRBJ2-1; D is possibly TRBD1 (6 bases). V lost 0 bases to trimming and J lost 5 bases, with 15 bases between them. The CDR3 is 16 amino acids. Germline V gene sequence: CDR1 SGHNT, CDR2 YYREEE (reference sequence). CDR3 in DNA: TGTGCCAGCAGCTTGGGGGGGCAGGGAAGGAACAATGAGCAGTTCTTC. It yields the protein CASSLGGQGRNNEQFF.

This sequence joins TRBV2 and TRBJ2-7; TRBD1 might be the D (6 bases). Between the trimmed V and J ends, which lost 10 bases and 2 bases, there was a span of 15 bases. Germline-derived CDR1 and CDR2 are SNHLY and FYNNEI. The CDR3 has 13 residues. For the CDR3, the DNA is TGTGCCACCAGCAGGACAGAAACCTACGAGCAGTACTTC. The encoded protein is CATSRTETYEQYF.

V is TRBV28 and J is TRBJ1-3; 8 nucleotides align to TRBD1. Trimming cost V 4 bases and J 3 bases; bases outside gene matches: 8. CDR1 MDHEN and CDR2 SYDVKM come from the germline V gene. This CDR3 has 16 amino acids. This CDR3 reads CASSSGGNRGGNTIYF. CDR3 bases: TGTGCCAGCAGTTCAGGGGGCAATAGGGGTGGAAACACCATATATTTT. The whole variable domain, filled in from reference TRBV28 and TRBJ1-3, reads DVKVTQSSRYLVKRTGEKVFLECVQDMDHENMFWYRQDPGLGLRLIYFSYDVKMKEKGDIPEGYSVSREKKERFSLILESASTNQTSMYLCASSSGGNRGGNTIYFGEGSWLTVV.

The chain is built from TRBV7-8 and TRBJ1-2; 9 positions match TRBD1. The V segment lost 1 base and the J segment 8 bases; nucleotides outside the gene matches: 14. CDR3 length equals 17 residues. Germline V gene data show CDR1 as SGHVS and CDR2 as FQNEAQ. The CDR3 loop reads CASSLGREQGAFRGYTF. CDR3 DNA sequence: TGTGCCAGCAGCTTAGGACGGGAACAGGGGGCCTTCCGCGGCTACACCTTC. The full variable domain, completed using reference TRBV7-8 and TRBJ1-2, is GAGVSQSPRYKVAKRGQDVALRCDPISGHVSLFWYQQALGQGPEFLTYFQNEAQLDKSGLPSDRFFAERPEGSVSTLKIQRTQQEDSAVYLCASSLGREQGAFRGYTFGSGTRLTVV.

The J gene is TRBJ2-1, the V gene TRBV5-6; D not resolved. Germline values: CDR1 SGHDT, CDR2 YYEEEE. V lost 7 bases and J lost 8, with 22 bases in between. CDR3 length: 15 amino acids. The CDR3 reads CASRTPDQFRDEQFF. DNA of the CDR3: TGTGCCAGCCGCACCCCCGATCAATTCCGAGATGAGCAGTTCTTC.

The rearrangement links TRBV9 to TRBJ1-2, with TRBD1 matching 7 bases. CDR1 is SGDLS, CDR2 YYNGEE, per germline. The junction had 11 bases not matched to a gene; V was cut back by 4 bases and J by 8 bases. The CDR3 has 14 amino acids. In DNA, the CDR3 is TGTGCCAGCAGCTCCCCCCGAGGGGGCATGGGCTACACCTTC. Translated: CASSSPRGGMGYTF.

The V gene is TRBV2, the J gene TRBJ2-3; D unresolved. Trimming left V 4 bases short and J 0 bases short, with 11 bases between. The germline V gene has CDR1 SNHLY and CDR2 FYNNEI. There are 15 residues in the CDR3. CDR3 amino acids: CASSASRHSTDTQYF. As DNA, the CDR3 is TGTGCCAGCAGTGCGTCGCGACATAGCACAGATACGCAGTATTTT. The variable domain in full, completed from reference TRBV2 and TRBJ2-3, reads EPEVTQTPSHQVTQMGQEVILRCVPISNHLYFYWYRQILGQKVEFLVSFYNNEISEKSEIFDDQFSVERPDGSNFTLKIRSTKLEDSAMYFCASSASRHSTDTQYFGPGTRLTVL.